This entry features one T cell receptor (beta chain) sequence. Its binding antigen is unknown. No base qualities exist here, and no much larger clone lies one base off it. PBMCs were isolated by Ficoll-Paque density gradient centrifugation. The data stem from a study of T-cell memory formation after mild COVID-19 (dated by TCRdb to the early 2020s). For context, the study as a whole: TCR sequence clusters from the two donors were found to be largely donor specific. T-cell clones expanding and contracting after mild COVID-19 in two donors were tracked by longitudinal TCRalpha and TCRbeta repertoire sequencing. Two young, previously healthy adult volunteers made up the cohort, one male and one female. Study-level results and caveats: Only a couple of mild cases were covered by the study, and larger cohorts that include severe cases with pre-infection samples were considered necessary. Some responding clones were detected in pre-infection memory, suggesting pre-existing cross-reactive memory T cells joined the SARS-CoV-2 response. Contracting CD4+ clones were located mainly in the CM and EM memory subsets, whereas CD8+ clones were found to be enriched in EMRA. Whether the second-wave clones peaking on day 37 were SARS-CoV-2 specific was not confirmed. From day 15 to 85, contracting clones showed balanced CD4/CD8 phenotypes, whereas a second wave of clones that expanded from day 15 to 37 leaned towards CD4+.

Between the V and J ends, shortened by 1 base and 2 bases respectively, the junction contains 15 bases. There are 18 amino acids in the CDR3, from cysteine to phenylalanine inclusive. The CDR3 DNA has 54 bases and is translated from base 1. Taken from the germline V gene (reference sequence), the CDR1 and CDR2 loops are SEHNR and FQNEAQ. Sequencing used an Illumina NovaSeq 6000. cDNA libraries for TCRalpha and TCRbeta were prepared by 5'RACE using constant-segment primers, with sample barcodes and unique molecular identifiers added. Trizol reagent was used to extract RNA from every sample. Amplification of the libraries took two PCR steps, and the second step added a second sample barcode plus Illumina TruSeq adapters. Sequencing of libraries was performed on an Illumina NovaSeq with 2 x 150 bp paired-end reads. Per the original workflow: Demultiplexing of reads and collapsing into UMI-guided consensus sequences were performed with migec v1.2.7. Using mixcr v2.1.11, the UMI consensuses were aligned to TRA and TRB V and J templates and assembled into clonotypes. A clonotype was counted as expanded or contracted only when both edgeR and NoisET called the clonotype significant, with the noise models trained on biological replicates. edgeR calls used a false discovery rate-adjusted p below 0.01 and a log2 fold-change threshold of 1. As an exploratory analysis of dynamics, PCA with hierarchical clustering was applied to max-normalized trajectories of the 1000 most abundant clonotypes. Separately sequenced CD4+ and CD8+ repertoires were used to assign the CD4 or CD8 phenotype of responding clones. TCRdb took the public reads, trimmed them with fastp at Q25, ran MiXCR for clone calling and kept in-frame beta chains. Each entry merges the rows of one CDR3 protein and shows their most common DNA and genes. Clone size and V and J calls follow TCRdb, not the original study. Counted in this sample were around 99,000 distinct CDR3 sequences; around 15% of them appeared once. Less than 45% of the sample lies in the top ten.

This sequence was found in a man aged 18 to 29 who had mild COVID-19 (a few samples of this study predate the infection). The sample titles of this study are shuffled in the database, so cell type and time point are left out; the donor was told from shared clones. The sample consisted of PBMCs or a T cell subset sorted from them (not recorded which). Recombination connected TRBV7-9 to TRBJ2-6; no D segment can be confidently identified. The CDR3 region reads CASSLGPGERPGANVLTF. The DNA reads as follows: TGTGCCAGCAGCTTAGGCCCGGGCGAGAGGCCTGGGGCCAACGTCCTGACTTTC.